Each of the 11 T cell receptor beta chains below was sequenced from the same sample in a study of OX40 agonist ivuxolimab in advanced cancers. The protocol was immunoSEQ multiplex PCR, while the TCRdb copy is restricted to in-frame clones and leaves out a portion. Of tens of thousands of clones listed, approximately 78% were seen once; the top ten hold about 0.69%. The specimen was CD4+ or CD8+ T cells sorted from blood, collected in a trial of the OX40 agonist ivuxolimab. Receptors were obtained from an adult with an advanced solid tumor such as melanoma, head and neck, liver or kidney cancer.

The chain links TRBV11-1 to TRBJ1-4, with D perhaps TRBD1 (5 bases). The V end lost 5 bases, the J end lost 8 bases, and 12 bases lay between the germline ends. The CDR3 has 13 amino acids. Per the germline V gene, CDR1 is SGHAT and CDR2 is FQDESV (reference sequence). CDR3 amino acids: CASSQGGNEKLFF. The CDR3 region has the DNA TGTGCCAGCAGCCAGGGTGGTAACGAAAAACTGTTTTTT.

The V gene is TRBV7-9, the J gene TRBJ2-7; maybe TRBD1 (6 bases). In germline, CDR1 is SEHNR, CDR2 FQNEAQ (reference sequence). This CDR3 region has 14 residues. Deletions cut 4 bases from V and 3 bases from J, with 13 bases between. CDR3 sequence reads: CASSSRQVNYEQYF. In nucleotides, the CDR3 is TGTGCCAGCAGCTCGAGACAGGTGAACTACGAGCAGTACTTC. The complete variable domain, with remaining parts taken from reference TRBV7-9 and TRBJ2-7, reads DTGVSQNPRHKITKRGQNVTFRCDPISEHNRLYWYRQTLGQGPEFLTYFQNEAQLEKSRLLSDRFSAERPKGSFSTLEIQRTEQGDSAMYLCASSSRQVNYEQYFGPGTRLTVT.

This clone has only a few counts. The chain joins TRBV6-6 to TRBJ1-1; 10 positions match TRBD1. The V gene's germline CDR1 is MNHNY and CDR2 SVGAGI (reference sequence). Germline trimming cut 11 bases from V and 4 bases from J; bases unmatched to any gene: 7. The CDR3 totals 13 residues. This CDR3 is CASRQGAGTEAFF. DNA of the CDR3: TGTGCCTCTCGACAGGGGGCTGGCACTGAAGCTTTCTTT.

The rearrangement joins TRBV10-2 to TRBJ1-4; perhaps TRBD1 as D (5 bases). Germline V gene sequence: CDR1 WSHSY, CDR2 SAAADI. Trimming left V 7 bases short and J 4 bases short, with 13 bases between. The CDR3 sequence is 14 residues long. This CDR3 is CASTLGGGNEKLFF. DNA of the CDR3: TGCGCCAGCACTCTGGGGGGGGGTAATGAAAAACTGTTTTTT.

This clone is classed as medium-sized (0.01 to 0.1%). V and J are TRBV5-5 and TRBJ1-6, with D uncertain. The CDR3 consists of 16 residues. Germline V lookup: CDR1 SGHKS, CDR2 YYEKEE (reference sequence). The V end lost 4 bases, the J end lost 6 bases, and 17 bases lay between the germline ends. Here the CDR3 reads CASSPGLRRSNSPLHF. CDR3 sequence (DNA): TGTGCCAGCAGCCCTGGCCTTCGGCGCTCTAATTCACCCCTCCACTTT. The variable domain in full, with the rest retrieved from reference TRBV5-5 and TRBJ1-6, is DAGVTQSPTHLIKTRGQQVTLRCSPISGHKSVSWYQQVLGQGPQFIFQYYEKEERGRGNFPDRFSARQFPNYSSELNVNALLLGDSALYLCASSPGLRRSNSPLHFGNGTRLTVT.

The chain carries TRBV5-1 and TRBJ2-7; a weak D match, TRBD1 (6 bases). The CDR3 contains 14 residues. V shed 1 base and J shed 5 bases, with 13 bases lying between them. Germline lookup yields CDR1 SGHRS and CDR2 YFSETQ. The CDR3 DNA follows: TGCGCCAGCAGCTTGCGGACAGCAGGCGACGAGCAGTACTTC. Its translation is CASSLRTAGDEQYF.

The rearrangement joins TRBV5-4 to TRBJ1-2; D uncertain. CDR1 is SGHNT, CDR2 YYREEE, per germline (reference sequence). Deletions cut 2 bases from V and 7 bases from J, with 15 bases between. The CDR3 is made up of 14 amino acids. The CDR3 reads CASSLGQDYFGYTF. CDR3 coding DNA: TGTGCCAGCAGCTTAGGGCAGGACTATTTTGGCTACACCTTC.

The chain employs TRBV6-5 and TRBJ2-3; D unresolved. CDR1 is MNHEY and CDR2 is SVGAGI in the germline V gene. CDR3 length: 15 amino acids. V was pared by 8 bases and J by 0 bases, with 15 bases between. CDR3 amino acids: CASCSSLPSTDTQYF. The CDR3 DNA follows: TGTGCCAGCTGCTCGAGTCTTCCTAGCACAGATACGCAGTATTTT.

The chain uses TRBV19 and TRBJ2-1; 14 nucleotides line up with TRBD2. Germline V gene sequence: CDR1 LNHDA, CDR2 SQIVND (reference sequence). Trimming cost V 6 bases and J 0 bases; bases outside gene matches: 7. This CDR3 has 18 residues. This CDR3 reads CASSPGLAGVSSYNEQFF. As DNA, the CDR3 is TGTGCCAGTAGCCCGGGACTAGCGGGGGTCAGCTCCTACAATGAGCAGTTCTTC.

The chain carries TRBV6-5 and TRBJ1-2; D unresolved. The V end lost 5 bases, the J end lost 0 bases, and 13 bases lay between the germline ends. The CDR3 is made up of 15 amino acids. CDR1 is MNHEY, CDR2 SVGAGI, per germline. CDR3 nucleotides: TGTGCCAGCAGTCAAAACCGTGGAGCTAACTATGGCTACACCTTC. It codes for CASSQNRGANYGYTF.

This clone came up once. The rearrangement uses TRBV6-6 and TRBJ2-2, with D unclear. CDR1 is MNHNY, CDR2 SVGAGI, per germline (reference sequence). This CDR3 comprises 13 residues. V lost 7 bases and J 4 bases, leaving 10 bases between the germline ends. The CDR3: CASNEQVTGELFF. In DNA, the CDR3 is TGTGCCAGCAACGAGCAGGTCACCGGGGAGCTGTTTTTT.